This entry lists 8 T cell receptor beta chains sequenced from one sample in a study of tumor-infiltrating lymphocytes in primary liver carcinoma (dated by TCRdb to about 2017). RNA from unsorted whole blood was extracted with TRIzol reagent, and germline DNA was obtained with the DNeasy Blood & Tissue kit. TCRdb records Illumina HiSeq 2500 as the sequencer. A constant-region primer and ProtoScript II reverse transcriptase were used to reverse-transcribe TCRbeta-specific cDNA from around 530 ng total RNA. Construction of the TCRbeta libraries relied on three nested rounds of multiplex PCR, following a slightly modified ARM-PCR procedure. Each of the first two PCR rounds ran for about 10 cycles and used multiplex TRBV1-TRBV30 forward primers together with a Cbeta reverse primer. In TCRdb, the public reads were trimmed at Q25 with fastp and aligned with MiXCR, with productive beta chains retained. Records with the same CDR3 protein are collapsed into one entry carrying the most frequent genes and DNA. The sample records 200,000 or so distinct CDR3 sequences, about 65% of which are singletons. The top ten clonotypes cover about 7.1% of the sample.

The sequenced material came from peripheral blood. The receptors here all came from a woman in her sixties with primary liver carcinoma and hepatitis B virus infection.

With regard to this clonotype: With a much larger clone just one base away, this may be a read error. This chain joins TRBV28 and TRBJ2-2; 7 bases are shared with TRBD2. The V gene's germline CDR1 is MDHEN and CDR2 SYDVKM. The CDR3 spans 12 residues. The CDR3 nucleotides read TGTACCACGTGGGGGGGCACCGGGGAGCTGTTTTTT. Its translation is CTTWGGTGELFF.

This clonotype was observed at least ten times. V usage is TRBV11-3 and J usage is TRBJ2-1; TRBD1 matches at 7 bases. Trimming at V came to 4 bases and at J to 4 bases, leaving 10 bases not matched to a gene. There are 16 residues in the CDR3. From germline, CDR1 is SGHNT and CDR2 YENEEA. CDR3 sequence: CASSWGKRTGYNEQFF. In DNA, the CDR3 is TGTGCCAGCAGCTGGGGTAAAAGGACAGGTTACAATGAGCAGTTCTTC.

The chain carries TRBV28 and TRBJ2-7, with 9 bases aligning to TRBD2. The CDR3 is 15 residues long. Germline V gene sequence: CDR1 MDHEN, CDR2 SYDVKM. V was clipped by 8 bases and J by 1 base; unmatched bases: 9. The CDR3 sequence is CASPPASGKSYEQYF. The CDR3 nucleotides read TGTGCCAGCCCTCCGGCTAGCGGGAAGTCCTACGAGCAGTACTTC.

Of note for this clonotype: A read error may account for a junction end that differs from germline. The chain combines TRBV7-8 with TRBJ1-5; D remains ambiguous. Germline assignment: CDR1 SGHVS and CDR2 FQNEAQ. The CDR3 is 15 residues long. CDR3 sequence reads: CASSESQYSKQPQHF. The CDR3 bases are TGTGCCAGCAGCGAGTCGCAGTATAGCAAACAGCCCCAGCATTTT. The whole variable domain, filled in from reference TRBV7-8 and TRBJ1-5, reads GAGVSQSPRYKVAKRGQDVALRCDPISGHVSLFWYQQALGQGPEFLTYFQNEAQLDKSGLPSDRFFAERPEGSVSTLKIQRTQQEDSAVYLCASSESQYSKQPQHFGDGTRLSIL.

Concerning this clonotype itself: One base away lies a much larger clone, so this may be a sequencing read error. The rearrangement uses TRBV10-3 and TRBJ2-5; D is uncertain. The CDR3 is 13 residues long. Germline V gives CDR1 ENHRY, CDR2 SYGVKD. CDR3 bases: TGTGCCATCAGCCCCGACGGAGAAGAGACCCGGTACTTC. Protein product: CAISPDGEETRYF.

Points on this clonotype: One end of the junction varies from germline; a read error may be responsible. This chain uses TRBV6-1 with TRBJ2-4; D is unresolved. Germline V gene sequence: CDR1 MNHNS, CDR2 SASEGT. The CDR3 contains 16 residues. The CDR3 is CASSDRAGRRNNIQYF. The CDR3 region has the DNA TGTGCAAGCAGTGATAGGGCTGGGCGTAGGAATAACATTCAGTACTTC.

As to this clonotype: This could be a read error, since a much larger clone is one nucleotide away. The chain's CDR3 is CASSLGGTGGSLDTQYF. Written as DNA, the CDR3 is TGTGCCAGCAGCTTGGGAGGGACTGGCGGGAGTCTGGATACGCAGTATTTT. The rearrangement uses TRBV5-5 and TRBJ2-3, with 7 bases lining up with TRBD2. The CDR3 sequence is 17 residues long. V shed 0 bases, J shed 6 bases, and the junction held 13 bases outside the gene matches. CDR1 is SGHKS and CDR2 is YYEKEE in the germline V gene (reference sequence).

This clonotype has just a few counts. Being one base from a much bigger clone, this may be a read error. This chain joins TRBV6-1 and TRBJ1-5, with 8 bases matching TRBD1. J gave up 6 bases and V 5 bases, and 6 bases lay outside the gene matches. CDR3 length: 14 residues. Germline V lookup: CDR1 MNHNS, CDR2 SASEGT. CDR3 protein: CASSRTGRGQPQHF. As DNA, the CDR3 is TGTGCCAGCAGTCGGACAGGGCGGGGTCAGCCCCAGCATTTT.